This T cell receptor (beta chain) was profiled in a study of blood T cell repertoires in COVID-19. Some clones are missing from TCRdb's copy, which holds only in-frame ones; the method was immunoSEQ multiplex PCR. This sample carries about 290,000 clones, about 89% of them seen once, and the ten largest clones take about 1.7%. V was pared by 3 bases and J by 4 bases, with 15 bases between. This CDR3 comprises 15 residues. CDR1 and CDR2 from the germline V gene are MGHRA and YSYEKL. The participants were between about 18 and 100 years old and came from roughly 25 US areas. In Cohort 3, a recovered donor had either two negative PCRs, clearance, or symptom resolution.

The receptor comes from a woman in her 40s who had recovered from COVID-19. Sequencing used PBMCs or T cells enriched from blood (not recorded which). The chain joins TRBV4-1 to TRBJ1-2, with D perhaps matching TRBD1 (5 bases). The CDR3 reads CASSHARGLGYGYTF. In DNA form, the CDR3 reads TGCGCCAGCAGCCATGCAAGGGGCCTAGGCTATGGCTACACCTTC.